This T cell receptor beta chain appears in the sequencing data of a study of CD8+ T cells in alopecia areata. The treatment here: oral pan-JAK inhibitor, 5-10 mg twice daily. After isolation, RNA underwent reverse transcription to generate cDNA as the sequencing template. Sequenced by immunoSEQ multiplex PCR; TCRdb stores in-frame clones only, minus some. The sample carries around 70,000 clones, approximately 30% recorded once. This clone came up a few times. V shed 0 bases and J shed 8 bases, with 8 bases lying between them. Germline CDR1 reads SGDLS; CDR2 reads YYNGEE. The CDR3 totals 13 residues. The chain combines TRBV9 with TRBJ2-2; D call uncertain. The source is a human donor with alopecia areata. Sequencing was performed on CD8+ T cells sorted from blood, taken at week 4, from a patient treated with tofacitinib. The CDR3 is CASSVESGGELFF. CDR3 sequence (DNA): TGTGCCAGCAGCGTAGAATCCGGAGGGGAGCTGTTTTTT. Looking up the rest from reference TRBV9 and TRBJ2-2 gives the full variable domain: DSGVTQTPKHLITATGQRVTLRCSPRSGDLSVYWYQQSLDQGLQFLIQYYNGEERAKGNILERFSAQQFPDLHSELNLSSLELGDSALYFCASSVESGGELFFGEGSRLTVL.